This T cell receptor beta chain was identified during a study of T-cell reconstitution after alpha-beta-depleted transplantation in children. A few counts support this clonotype. V dropped 5 bases and J dropped 3; count of bases not matched to a gene: 6. Germline values: CDR1 DFQATT, CDR2 SNEGSKA (reference sequence). CDR3 length: 14 amino acids. The library targeted TCRbeta and was prepared with unique molecular identifiers. MiXCR, run by TCRdb on the PCR reads, gives a single entry per CDR3 protein. The sample contains under 750,000 distinct CDR3 sequences, approximately 22% of which appear only once.

V gene TRBV20-1 combines with J gene TRBJ1-1, with 10 bases lining up with TRBD1. Here the sequenced sample was PBMCs, mostly from graft donor cells, taken 360 days after TCRalphabeta/CD19-depleted stem cell transplant. This sequence was found in a boy under two years old who had a stem cell transplant for acute myeloid leukemia, so the T cells may come from the graft donor. This chain's CDR3 is CSALPGTGDTEAFF. The CDR3 bases are TGCAGTGCTCTTCCGGGGACAGGGGACACTGAAGCTTTCTTT.